What follows describes a single TCR beta chain. The sample comes from a study of cytomegalovirus exposure and HLA in healthy donors. PCR employed 60 Vbeta and 13 Jbeta primers. Generated by immunoSEQ multiplex PCR, the TCRdb table keeps only in-frame clones and is missing some. The sample shows some 150,000 clones, and under 2.5% sits with its ten largest clones. The source is a woman between 18 and 29 years old in good health and CMV-seronegative. Sequencing input: PBMCs.

CDR3 coding DNA: TGTGCCAGCAGCGTTGACAGGGCCACCGGGGAGCTGTTTTTT. It specifies CASSVDRATGELFF. The genes are TRBV5-4 and TRBJ2-2, with 7 bases identical to TRBD1. Trimming removed 4 bases from V and 4 bases from J; junction bases left unmatched: 4. CDR3 length equals 14 residues. Germline values: CDR1 SGHNT, CDR2 YYREEE (reference sequence).